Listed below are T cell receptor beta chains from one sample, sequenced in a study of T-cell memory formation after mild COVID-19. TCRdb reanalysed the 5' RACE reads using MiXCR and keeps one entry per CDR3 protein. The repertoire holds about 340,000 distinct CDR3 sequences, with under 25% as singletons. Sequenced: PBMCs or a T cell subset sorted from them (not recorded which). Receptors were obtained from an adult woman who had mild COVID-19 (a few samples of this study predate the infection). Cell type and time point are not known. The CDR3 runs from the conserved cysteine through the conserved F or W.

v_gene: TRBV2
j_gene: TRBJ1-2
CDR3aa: CASRATGARGYTF

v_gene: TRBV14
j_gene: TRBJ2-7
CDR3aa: CASSQVGGSVGEQYF

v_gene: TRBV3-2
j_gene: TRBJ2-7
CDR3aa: CASSQDGQYEQYF

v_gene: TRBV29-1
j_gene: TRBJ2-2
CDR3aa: CSAWTANTGELFF

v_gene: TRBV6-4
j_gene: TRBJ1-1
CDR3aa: CASSVVKGTEAFF

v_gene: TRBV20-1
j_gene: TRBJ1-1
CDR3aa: CSASGSGFKNTEAFF

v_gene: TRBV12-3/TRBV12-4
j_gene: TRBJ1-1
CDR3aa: CASSFVNRANTEAFF

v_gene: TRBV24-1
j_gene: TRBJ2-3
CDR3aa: CATSDLRVGVDTDTQYF

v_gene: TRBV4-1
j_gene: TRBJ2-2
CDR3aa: CASRAGGGTGELFF

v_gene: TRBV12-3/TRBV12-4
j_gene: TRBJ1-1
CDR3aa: CASSLGQMNTEAFF

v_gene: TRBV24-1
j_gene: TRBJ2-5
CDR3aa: CATSGWTDQETQYF

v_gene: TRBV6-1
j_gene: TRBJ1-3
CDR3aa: CASSEAIISGNTIYF

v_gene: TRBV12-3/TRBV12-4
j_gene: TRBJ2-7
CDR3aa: CASGHRLSYEQYF

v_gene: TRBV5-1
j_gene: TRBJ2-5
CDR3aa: CASSLVPGLAGSEQETQYF

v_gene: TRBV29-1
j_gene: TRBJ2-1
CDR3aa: CSVVGLAALSYNEQFF

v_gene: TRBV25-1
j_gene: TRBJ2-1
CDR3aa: CASSEYHEAGAAPFF

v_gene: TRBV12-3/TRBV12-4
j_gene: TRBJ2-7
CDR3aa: CASSETGWTYEQYF

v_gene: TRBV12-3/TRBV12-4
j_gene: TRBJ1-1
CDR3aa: CASSSTSQFEAFF

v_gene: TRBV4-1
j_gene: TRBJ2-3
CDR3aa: CASSRIAGGTASTDTQYF

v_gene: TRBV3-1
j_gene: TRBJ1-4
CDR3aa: CASSQVRTVTNEKLFF

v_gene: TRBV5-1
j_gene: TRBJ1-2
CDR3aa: CASSWGRSGNYGYTF

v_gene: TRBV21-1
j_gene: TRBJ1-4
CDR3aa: CASSRAQGNEKLFF

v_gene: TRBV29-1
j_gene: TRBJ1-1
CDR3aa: CSVEEGSGNTEAFF

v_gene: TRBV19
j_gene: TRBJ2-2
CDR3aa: CASSISGTAKSNTGELFF